This TCR beta chain was captured by sequencing in a study of T cell responses to AZD1222 COVID-19 vaccine (dated by TCRdb to 2020 to 2022). As for the study more broadly: A total of just over 230 trial participants underwent TCR sequencing, of whom nearly 210 received two doses of AZD1222 and around 25 received two doses of the MenACWY control vaccine. Trial participants were enrolled by age into 18-55, 56-69 and 70-plus year subgroups, with roughly 160, 29 and 62 TCR-sequenced participants respectively.

There are 14 amino acids in the CDR3, from cysteine to phenylalanine inclusive. The retained sequence is limited to the CDR3, 42 bases, with the frame set at the first base. CDR1 and CDR2 were assigned from the germline V gene (reference sequence) as GTSNPN and SVGIG. After removal of 8 bases from V and 6 bases from J, the junction retains 9 bases not matched to a gene. Results the study describes overall, beyond this receptor: Spike-specific TCR breadth and depth rose significantly after two AZD1222 doses compared with day 0 and with MenACWY recipients. Participants were mostly white British and included more females than males, and it was suggested by the authors that clonal diversity may have been underestimated. Because no samples from the day 14 peak response were available, repertoires could be characterized only after the peak T cell response. CD4 TCRs associated with the vaccine covered the entire spike protein, and the dominant responses were in regions 160-218 and 743-854. Nearly half of unique spike-specific TCRs reportedly recognized epitopes outside regions mutated in the B.1.351 and B.1.1.7 variants. Only a handful of AZD1222 recipients were SARS-CoV-2 seropositive at baseline, limiting conclusions about previously exposed vaccinees. In the small 56-69-year group, the increase in depth fell short of significance, most likely because of low power.

The sample's time point label is to be understood as: about 28 days (+/-7) after the second vaccine dose. AZD1222 recipients given second doses at about 4 weeks or at about 12 weeks were pooled, since spike-specific TCR depth and breadth were not found to differ between the two schedules. Samples from vaccinated people were obtained from the UK trials COV001 and COV002, which included a single-blind randomized controlled phase 2/3 trial of AZD1222 (ChAdOx1 nCoV-19) in healthy adults. Trial participant PBMC samples were collected at day 0 and day 28 after the second dose for TCRbeta chain sequencing. In regard to this clone: Its antigen specificity is not known. The input lacks base qualities; no much larger clone sits a single base away.

The CDR3 regions of human TCRbeta chains were analyzed by immunosequencing. The authors' analysis ran thus. Repertoire TCRs were checked for matches against a reference library of SARS-CoV-2-specific TCRs that had been generated using the MIRA antigen-specificity platform. Breadth was defined as the fraction of unique TCRs that were SARS-CoV-2-associated. Depth was defined as the fraction of total T cells that were SARS-CoV-2-associated. Using the MIRA data, each spike-specific TCR was assigned both to the spike region to which the TCR was reactive and to a CD4 or CD8 class. Log10-transformed breadth and depth values were compared by one-way ANOVA with Sidak's multiple comparisons tests. Drawn from immuneACCESS, this table holds only the in-frame rearrangements with V and J called that TCRdb kept. Clones are partly lost; checked studies trace under half to an unresolved V gene and leave the rest unexplained. V, J and clone size were drawn from that table, and D and trimming were deduced from the DNA. Here the sample has approximately 130,000 clones; 89% occur a single time. The ten largest account for 9.5% of the sample.

Sequencing was performed on peripheral blood, taken 28 days after the second AZD1222 dose. The chain is made from TRBV30 and TRBJ2-2; TRBD2 matches 10 bases in the middle. The receptor was isolated from an adult who received the AZD1222 COVID-19 vaccine. The CDR3 in this case is CASKRGGPAGELFF. The nucleotide sequence reads as follows: TGTGCCAGCAAGCGGGGGGGCCCGGCCGGGGAGCTGTTTTTT.